This T cell receptor beta chain was sequenced for a study of vaccination and CD4 T cells after COVID-19. Treatment reported: approximately nine-day PBMC culture with coronavirus spike peptide pools or control peptides (ViraFEST assay). Those CD4+ T cells from the unexposed donor predate the COVID-19 pandemic (2011-2018). With the Oncomine TCR Beta short-read assay, DNA from cultured CD4+ T cells was sequenced. From cultured CD4+ T cells, genomic DNA was extracted. TCRdb analysed the PCR reads with MiXCR anew, one entry per CDR3 protein. Found here are about 8,500 distinct CDR3 sequences, around 42% of them singletons; the top ten hold 26%. About this clonotype: Its antigen is unknown.

Looked up from germline, CDR1 is SGHRS and CDR2 is YFSETQ. V dropped 4 bases and J dropped 0 bases, with 20 bases sitting between them. CDR3 length: 18 amino acids. The chain recombines TRBV5-1 with TRBJ2-1, with D possibly TRBD2 on 6 matching bases. This sequence was found in a human donor in good health. The sample taken for sequencing was CD4+ T cells from blood, cultured in vitro. The CDR3 reads CASSPGIRGMSSYNEQFF. The CDR3 nucleotides are TGCGCCAGCAGCCCCGGTATTCGGGGGATGAGCTCCTACAATGAGCAGTTCTTC.